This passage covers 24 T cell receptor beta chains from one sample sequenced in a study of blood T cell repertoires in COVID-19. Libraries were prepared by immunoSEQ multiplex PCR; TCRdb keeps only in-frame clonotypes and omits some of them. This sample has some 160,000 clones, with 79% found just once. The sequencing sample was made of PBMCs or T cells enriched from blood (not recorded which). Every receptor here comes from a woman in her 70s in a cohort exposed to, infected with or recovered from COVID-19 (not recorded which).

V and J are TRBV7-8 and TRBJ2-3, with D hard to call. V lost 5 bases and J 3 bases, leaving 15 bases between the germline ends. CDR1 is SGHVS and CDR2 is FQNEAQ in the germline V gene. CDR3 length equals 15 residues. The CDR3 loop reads CASSLAEVRTDTQYF. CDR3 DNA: TGTGCCAGCAGCCTGGCAGAAGTGAGGACAGATACGCAGTATTTT.

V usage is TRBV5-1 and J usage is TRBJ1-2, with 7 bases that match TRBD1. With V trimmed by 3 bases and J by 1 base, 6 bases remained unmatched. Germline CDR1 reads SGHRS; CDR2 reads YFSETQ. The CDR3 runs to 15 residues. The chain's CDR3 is CASSSGQAYNYGYTF. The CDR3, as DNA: TGCGCCAGCAGCTCTGGACAGGCCTATAACTATGGCTACACCTTC.

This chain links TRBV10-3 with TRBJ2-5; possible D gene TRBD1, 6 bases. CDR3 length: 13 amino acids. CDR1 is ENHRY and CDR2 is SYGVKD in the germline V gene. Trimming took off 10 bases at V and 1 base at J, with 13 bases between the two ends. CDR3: CATSTGPQETQYF. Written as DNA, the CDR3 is TGTGCCACCTCAACAGGGCCCCAAGAGACCCAGTACTTC.

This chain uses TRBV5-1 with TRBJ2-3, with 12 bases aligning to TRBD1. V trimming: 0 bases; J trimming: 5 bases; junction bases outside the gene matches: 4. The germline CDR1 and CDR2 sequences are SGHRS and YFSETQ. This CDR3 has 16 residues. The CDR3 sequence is CASSLVGTGGQDTQYF. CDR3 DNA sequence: TGCGCCAGCAGCTTGGTTGGGACAGGGGGCCAAGATACGCAGTATTTT.

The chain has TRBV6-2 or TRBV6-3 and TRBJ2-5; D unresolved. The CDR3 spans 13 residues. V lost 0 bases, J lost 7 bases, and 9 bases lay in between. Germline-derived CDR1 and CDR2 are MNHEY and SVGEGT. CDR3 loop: CASSYSSTGTQYF. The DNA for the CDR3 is TGTGCCAGCAGTTACTCTTCTACGGGGACCCAGTACTTC.

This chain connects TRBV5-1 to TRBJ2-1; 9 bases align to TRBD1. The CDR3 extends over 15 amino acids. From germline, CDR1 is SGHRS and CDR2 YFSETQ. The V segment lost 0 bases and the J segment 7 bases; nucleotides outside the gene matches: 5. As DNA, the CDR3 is TGCGCCAGCAGCTTGGGACAGGGGGATTTTAATGAGCAGTTCTTC. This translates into CASSLGQGDFNEQFF. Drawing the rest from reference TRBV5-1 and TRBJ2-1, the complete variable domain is KAGVTQTPRYLIKTRGQQVTLSCSPISGHRSVSWYQQTPGQGLQFLFEYFSETQRNKGNFPGRFSGRQFSNSRSEMNVSTLELGDSALYLCASSLGQGDFNEQFFGPGTRLTVL.

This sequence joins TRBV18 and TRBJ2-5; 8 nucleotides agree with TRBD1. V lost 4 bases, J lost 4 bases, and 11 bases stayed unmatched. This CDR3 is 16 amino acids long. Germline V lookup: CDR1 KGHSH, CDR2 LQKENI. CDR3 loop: CASSLYTPDRAETQYF. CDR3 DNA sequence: TGTGCCAGCTCACTGTATACCCCGGACAGGGCAGAGACCCAGTACTTC.

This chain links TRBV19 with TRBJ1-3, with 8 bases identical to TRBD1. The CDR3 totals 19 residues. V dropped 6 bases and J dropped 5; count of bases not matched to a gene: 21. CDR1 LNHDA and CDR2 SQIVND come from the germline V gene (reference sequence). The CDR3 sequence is CASSLHGQGALGARNTIYF. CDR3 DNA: TGTGCCAGTAGCCTCCATGGGCAGGGGGCCTTAGGAGCCCGAAACACCATATATTTT.

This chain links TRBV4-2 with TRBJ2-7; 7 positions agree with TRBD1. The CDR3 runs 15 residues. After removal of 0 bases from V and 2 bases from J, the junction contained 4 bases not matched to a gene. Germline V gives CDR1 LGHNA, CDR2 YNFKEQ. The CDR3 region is CASSQDRGQTYEQYF. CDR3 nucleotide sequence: TGTGCCAGCAGCCAAGATCGGGGACAGACCTACGAGCAGTACTTC.

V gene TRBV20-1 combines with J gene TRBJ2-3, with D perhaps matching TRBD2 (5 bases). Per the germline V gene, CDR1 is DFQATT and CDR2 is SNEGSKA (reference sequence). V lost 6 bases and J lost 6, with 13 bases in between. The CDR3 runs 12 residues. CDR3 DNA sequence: TGCAGTGCAAGTTACCGGGGTGATACGCAGTATTTT. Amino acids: CSASYRGDTQYF.

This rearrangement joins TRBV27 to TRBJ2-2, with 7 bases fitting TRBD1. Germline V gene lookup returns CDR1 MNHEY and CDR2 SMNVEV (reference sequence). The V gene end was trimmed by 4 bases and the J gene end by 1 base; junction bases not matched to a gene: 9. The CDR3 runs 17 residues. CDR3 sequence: CASSSNRDRLNTGELFF. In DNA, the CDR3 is TGTGCCAGCAGTTCCAACCGGGACAGATTGAACACCGGGGAGCTGTTTTTT.

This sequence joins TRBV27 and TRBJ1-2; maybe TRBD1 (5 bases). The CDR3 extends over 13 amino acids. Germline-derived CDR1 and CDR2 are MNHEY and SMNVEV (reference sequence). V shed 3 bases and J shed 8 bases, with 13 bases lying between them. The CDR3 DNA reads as TGTGCCAGCAGTTTGGGGCCTTTGCGAGGCTACACCTTC. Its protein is CASSLGPLRGYTF.

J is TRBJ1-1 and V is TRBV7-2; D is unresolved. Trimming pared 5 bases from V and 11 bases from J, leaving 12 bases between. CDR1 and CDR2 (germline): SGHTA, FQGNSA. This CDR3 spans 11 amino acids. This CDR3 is CASSPLFMAFF. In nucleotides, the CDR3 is TGTGCCAGCAGCCCGTTGTTTATGGCTTTCTTT.

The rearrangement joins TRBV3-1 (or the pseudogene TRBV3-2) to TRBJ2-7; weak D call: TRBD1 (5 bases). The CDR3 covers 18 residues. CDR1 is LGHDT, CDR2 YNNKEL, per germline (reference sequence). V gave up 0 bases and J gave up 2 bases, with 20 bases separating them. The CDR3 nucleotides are TGTGCCAGCAGCCAAGACCCCCGCGTAGGGCAGGACACCTACGAGCAGTACTTC. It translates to CASSQDPRVGQDTYEQYF.

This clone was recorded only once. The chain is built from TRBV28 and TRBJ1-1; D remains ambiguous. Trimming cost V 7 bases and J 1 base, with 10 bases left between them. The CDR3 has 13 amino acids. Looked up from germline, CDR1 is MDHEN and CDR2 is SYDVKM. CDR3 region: CASIPGGNTEAFF. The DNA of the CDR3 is TGTGCCAGCATCCCAGGTGGGAACACTGAAGCTTTCTTT.

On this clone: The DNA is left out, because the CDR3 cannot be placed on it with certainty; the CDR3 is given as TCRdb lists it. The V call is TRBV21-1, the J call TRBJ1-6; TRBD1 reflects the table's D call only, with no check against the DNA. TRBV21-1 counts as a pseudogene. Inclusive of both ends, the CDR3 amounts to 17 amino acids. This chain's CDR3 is CASSQDWGQGAQSPLHF.

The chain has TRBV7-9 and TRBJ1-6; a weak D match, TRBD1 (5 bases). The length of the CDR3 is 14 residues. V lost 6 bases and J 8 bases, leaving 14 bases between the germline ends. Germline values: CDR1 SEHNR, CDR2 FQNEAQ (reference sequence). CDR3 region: CASSSLQEHSPLHF. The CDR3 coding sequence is TGTGCCAGCAGTTCCCTACAGGAACATTCACCCCTCCACTTT.

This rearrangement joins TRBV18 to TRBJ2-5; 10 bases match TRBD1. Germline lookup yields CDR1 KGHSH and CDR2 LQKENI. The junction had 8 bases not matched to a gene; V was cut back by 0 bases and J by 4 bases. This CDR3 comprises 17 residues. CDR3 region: CASSPPSRTGGRETQYF. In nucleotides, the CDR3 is TGTGCCAGCTCACCACCTTCCCGGACAGGGGGAAGAGAGACCCAGTACTTC.

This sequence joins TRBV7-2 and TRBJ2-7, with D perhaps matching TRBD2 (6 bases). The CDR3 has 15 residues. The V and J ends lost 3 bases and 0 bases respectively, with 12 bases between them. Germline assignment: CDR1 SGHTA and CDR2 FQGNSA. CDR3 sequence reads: CASSLQGGTSYEQYF. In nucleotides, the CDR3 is TGTGCCAGCAGCTTGCAGGGAGGAACCTCCTACGAGCAGTACTTC.

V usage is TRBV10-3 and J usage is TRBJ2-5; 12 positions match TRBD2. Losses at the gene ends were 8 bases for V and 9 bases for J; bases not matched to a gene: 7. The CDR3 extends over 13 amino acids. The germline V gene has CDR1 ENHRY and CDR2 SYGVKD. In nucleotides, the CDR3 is TGTGCCATCGGTCGGACTAGCGGGAACGCCCAGTACTTC. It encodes CAIGRTSGNAQYF.

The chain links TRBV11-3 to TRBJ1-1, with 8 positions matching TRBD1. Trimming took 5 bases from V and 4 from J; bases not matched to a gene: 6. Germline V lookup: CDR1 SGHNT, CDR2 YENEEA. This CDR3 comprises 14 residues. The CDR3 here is CASSRLTGGTEAFF. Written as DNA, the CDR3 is TGTGCCAGCAGCCGACTCACAGGGGGCACTGAAGCTTTCTTT.

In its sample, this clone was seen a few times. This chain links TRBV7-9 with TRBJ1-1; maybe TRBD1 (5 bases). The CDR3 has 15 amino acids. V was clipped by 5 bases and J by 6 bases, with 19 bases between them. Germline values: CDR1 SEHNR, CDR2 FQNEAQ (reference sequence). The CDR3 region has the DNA TGTGCCAGCAGCGACGGGGGGTTCAGCGGGCCTGAAGCTTTCTTT. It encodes CASSDGGFSGPEAFF. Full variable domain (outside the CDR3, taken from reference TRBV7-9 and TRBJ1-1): DTGVSQNPRHKITKRGQNVTFRCDPISEHNRLYWYRQTLGQGPEFLTYFQNEAQLEKSRLLSDRFSAERPKGSFSTLEIQRTEQGDSAMYLCASSDGGFSGPEAFFGQGTRLTVV.

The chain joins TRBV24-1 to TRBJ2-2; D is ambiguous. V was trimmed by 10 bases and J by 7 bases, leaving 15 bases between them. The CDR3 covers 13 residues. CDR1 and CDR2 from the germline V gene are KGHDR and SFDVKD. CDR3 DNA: TGTGCCACGGCCCGTAGCCCACTCGGGGAGCTGTTTTTT. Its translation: CATARSPLGELFF.

CDR3 sequence (DNA): TGCGCCAGCAGGCGGGCGGGCTTCGTCAATGAGCAGTTCTTC. Its translation: CASRRAGFVNEQFF. The chain combines TRBV10-1 with TRBJ2-1; possibly TRBD2 for D (5 bases). The CDR3 sequence is 14 residues long. CDR1 WNHNN and CDR2 SYGVQD come from the germline V gene (reference sequence). V lost 6 bases to trimming and J lost 6 bases, with 15 bases between them.